This T cell receptor beta chain emerged from a study of CD8 T cells in ankylosing spondylitis. V was pared by 4 bases and J by 0 bases, with 14 bases between. This CDR3 has 16 amino acids. Germline V lookup: CDR1 SGHRS, CDR2 YFSETQ. This clonotype was counted at least ten times. Its specificity is unknown. Making use of molecular barcodes, quantitative 5'-RACE generated TCR beta libraries. TCRdb fed the 5' RACE reads into MiXCR, producing one record per CDR3 protein. There are some 240,000 distinct CDR3 sequences in the sample; less than 10% occur only once, and around 7% lies in the top ten. The study's findings and limits: Disease-associated clones were reportedly significantly overrepresented in matched ankylosing spondylitis synovial fluid. Some motif variants were previously reported in reactive arthritis synovial fluid and blood. Disease-linked clones bore a CD8+ phenotype and were relatively rare in peripheral blood.

The sequencing sample was made of blood, either unsorted or a sorted T cell fraction (not recorded which). The V and J genes are TRBV5-1 and TRBJ2-1, with a weak D call TRBD2 (5 bases). This clonotype was obtained from a male donor with ankylosing spondylitis or in good health (not recorded which). The CDR3 region is CASSKEGANSYNEQFF. The CDR3 DNA reads TGCGCCAGCAGCAAAGAGGGAGCTAACTCCTACAATGAGCAGTTCTTC.